The clone carrying this TCR beta chain was detected ten times or more. Using its own MiXCR run on the RT-PCR reads, TCRdb lists one record per CDR3 protein. The sample includes roughly 670,000 distinct CDR3 sequences, 14% of them seen just once. The data are from a study of response to subunit inactivated influenza vaccine. The length of the CDR3 is 15 residues. Germline V gene data show CDR1 as SGHVS and CDR2 as FNYEAQ. V lost 2 bases and J lost 5, with 15 bases in between. The V gene is TRBV7-6, the J gene TRBJ2-5; possibly TRBD2 for D (5 bases). Material: PBMCs from blood, obtained less than 15 days before vaccination. The receptor comes from a man between 50 and 59 years old who received an inactivated influenza vaccine. Here the CDR3 DNA reads TGTGCCAGCAGCTTAAAGATAGAGGGTTGGGAGACCCAGTACTTC. It yields the protein CASSLKIEGWETQYF.